Presented here are 30 T cell receptor beta chains from one specimen sequenced in a study of neurological immune-mediated disorders. Using its own MiXCR run on the 5' RACE reads, TCRdb lists one record per CDR3 protein. Found here are around 49,000 distinct CDR3 sequences, about an eighth of them singletons; the top ten hold 4.5%. Time point specified: longitudinal time-point 2. Sequenced material: PBMCs. The receptors here all came from a male donor with HTLV-1-associated myelopathy (HAM/TSP).

This clonotype was seen at least ten times. The V call is TRBV12-3 or TRBV12-4, the J call TRBJ2-4, with D perhaps TRBD1 or TRBD2 (5 bases each). V was shortened by 2 bases and J by 7 bases, with 21 bases between the two germline ends. The CDR3 sequence is 17 residues long. DNA of the CDR3: TGTGCCAGCAGTTTACAGGGCATCCCGGGAAGTGGGAACATTCAGTACTTC. As protein: CASSLQGIPGSGNIQYF.

This clonotype has ten or more counts. The chain combines TRBV3-1 with TRBJ2-7, with D possibly being TRBD1 (6 bases). The CDR3 covers 14 residues. V gave up 4 bases and J gave up 1 base, with 11 bases separating them. CDR1 and CDR2 (germline): LGHDT, YNNKEL (reference sequence). This chain's CDR3 is CASSRDITSYEQYF. DNA for the CDR3: TGTGCCAGCAGCCGGGACATTACATCCTACGAGCAGTACTTC.

Points on this clonotype: The junction differs from germline at one of its ends, possibly a read error. This rearrangement joins TRBV20-1 to TRBJ2-2, with a tentative D call TRBD2 (5 bases). Germline lookup yields CDR1 DFQATT and CDR2 SNEGSKA (reference sequence). The CDR3 has 14 amino acids. The CDR3 DNA sequence: TGCAGTGATAGAACGGGGAGGAACACCGGGGAGCTGTTTTTT. Protein: CSDRTGRNTGELFF.

This clonotype was recorded at least ten times. V is TRBV5-6 and J is TRBJ2-7, with TRBD2 matching 8 bases. CDR1 and CDR2 from the germline V gene are SGHDT and YYEEEE. V lost 0 bases and J lost 0; bases outside the gene matches: 5. This CDR3 comprises 16 residues. In nucleotides, the CDR3 is TGTGCCAGCAGCTTGGGGTTAGCGGGGTCCTCCTACGAGCAGTACTTC. As protein: CASSLGLAGSSYEQYF.

This clonotype came up many times. V is TRBV4-3 and J is TRBJ2-7; D remains unclear. The CDR3 totals 14 residues. Germline-derived CDR1 and CDR2 are LGHNA and YSLEER. V was trimmed by 1 base and J by 4 bases, leaving 11 bases between them. The CDR3 region has the DNA TGCGCCAGCAGCCAAGGTCTATCACGGTACGAGCAGTACTTC. This translates into CASSQGLSRYEQYF.

Here the CDR3 reads CASSTRQGVYEQYF. DNA for the CDR3: TGTGCCAGCAGCACGCGACAGGGTGTCTACGAGCAGTACTTC. The V gene is TRBV2, the J gene TRBJ2-7, with 7 bases aligning to TRBD1. This CDR3 has 14 residues. Trimming removed 6 bases from V and 3 bases from J; junction bases left unmatched: 8. Germline V lookup: CDR1 SNHLY, CDR2 FYNNEI.

This clonotype was detected many times. The genes are TRBV5-1 and TRBJ2-7; 10 bases align to TRBD1. The ends lost 3 bases at V and 0 bases at J; junction bases unmatched: 12. Germline values: CDR1 SGHRS, CDR2 YFSETQ. The CDR3 sequence is 18 residues long. The CDR3 DNA reads TGCGCCAGCAGCTGGATCACCGGGACAGGGGAAAGCTCCTACGAGCAGTACTTC. This sequence encodes CASSWITGTGESSYEQYF.

This clonotype came up many times. V and J are TRBV20-1 and TRBJ2-7; tentative D call: TRBD2 (7 bases). The CDR3 sequence is 13 residues long. Trimming shortened V by 6 bases and J by 2 bases, and 14 bases separated the two germline ends. Per the germline V gene, CDR1 is DFQATT and CDR2 is SNEGSKA (reference sequence). CDR3 region: CSAPGEGAYEQYF. In nucleotides, the CDR3 is TGCAGTGCCCCGGGGGAGGGGGCCTACGAGCAGTACTTC.

This chain links TRBV10-3 with TRBJ1-2; TRBD1 might be the D (5 bases). Germline V gene sequence: CDR1 ENHRY, CDR2 SYGVKD. This CDR3 comprises 11 residues. V dropped 11 bases and J dropped 6 bases, with 13 bases sitting between them. The chain's CDR3 is CASAGGDGYTF. DNA of the CDR3: TGTGCCTCCGCTGGGGGGGATGGCTACACCTTC.

J is TRBJ2-3 and V is TRBV11-2; 10 bases agree with TRBD1. Trimming removed 3 bases from V and 3 bases from J; junction bases left unmatched: 12. CDR3 size: 18 residues. Germline V gene data show CDR1 as SGHAT and CDR2 as FQNNGV. The DNA for the CDR3 is TGTGCCAGCAGCTTCGACCCCACCGACAGGGGGCTAACAGATACGCAGTATTTT. Translation: CASSFDPTDRGLTDTQYF.

This clonotype has at least ten counts. This rearrangement joins TRBV7-2 to TRBJ1-3; D is uncertain. The germline gives CDR1 SGHTA, CDR2 FQGNSA. CDR3 size: 16 residues. Trimming took 5 bases from V and 0 from J, leaving 14 bases between them. Here the CDR3 reads CASSPQAGLSGNTIYF. The CDR3 DNA reads TGTGCCAGCAGCCCTCAGGCGGGCCTCTCTGGAAACACCATATATTTT.

This clonotype was seen at least ten times. The J gene is TRBJ2-2, the V gene TRBV5-1; 8 bases are shared with TRBD1. Germline trimming cut 2 bases from V and 1 base from J; bases unmatched to any gene: 4. CDR3 size: 16 residues. Per the germline V gene, CDR1 is SGHRS and CDR2 is YFSETQ. Written as DNA, the CDR3 is TGCGCCAGCAGCTTAAACGGACAGGGGAACACCGGGGAGCTGTTTTTT. This sequence encodes CASSLNGQGNTGELFF.

Details on this clonotype: This may arise from a read error, as a much more abundant clone is one base away. CDR3 nucleotides: TGTGCCAGCAGCTCCTGGACATGGTTGAGTTATTCACCCCTCCACTTT. Amino acids: CASSSWTWLSYSPLHF. The V gene is TRBV11-2, the J gene TRBJ1-6, with a tentative D call TRBD1 (5 bases). The CDR3 loop spans 16 amino acids. Germline CDR1 and CDR2: SGHAT and FQNNGV. The V gene lost 4 bases and the J gene lost 8 bases, with 18 bases spanning the gap.

This clonotype was counted many times. This CDR3 is CASSWGTSNEQYF. CDR3 sequence (DNA): TGTGCCAGCAGCTGGGGGACTAGCAACGAGCAGTACTTC. The chain combines TRBV5-6 with TRBJ2-7; TRBD2 matches 9 bases. Looked up from germline, CDR1 is SGHDT and CDR2 is YYEEEE. The CDR3 consists of 13 residues. With 3 bases clipped from V and 5 bases from J, the junction kept 3 bases outside the gene matches.

This clonotype was counted many times. The rearrangement joins TRBV15 to TRBJ2-7, with 9 nucleotides matching TRBD2. CDR3 size: 14 residues. Germline V gene data show CDR1 as LNHNV and CDR2 as YYDKDF (reference sequence). V shed 5 bases and J 2 bases; nucleotides not matched to a gene: 4. CDR3 DNA sequence: TGTGCCACCAGCCTAGCGGGGACTACCTACGAGCAGTACTTC. It codes for CATSLAGTTYEQYF. Using reference TRBV15 and TRBJ2-7 for the parts outside the CDR3, the full variable domain is DAMVIQNPRYQVTQFGKPVTLSCSQTLNHNVMYWYQQKSSQAPKLLFHYYDKDFNNEADTPDNFQSRRPNTSFCFLDIRSPGLGDTAMYLCATSLAGTTYEQYFGPGTRLTVT.

This clonotype was recorded many times. This chain joins TRBV5-1 and TRBJ2-3, with unresolved D. Germline V gives CDR1 SGHRS, CDR2 YFSETQ. The ends were cut back, 2 bases at V and 4 bases at J, with 11 bases in the middle. The CDR3 contains 14 residues. CDR3 nucleotide sequence: TGCGCCAGCAGCTTCTCGGCGGTCGCAGATACGCAGTATTTT. Protein product: CASSFSAVADTQYF.

Only one count was recorded for this clonotype. V is TRBV20-1 and J is TRBJ2-7; D not certain. V was cut by 3 bases and J by 3 bases, with 18 bases left in between. Germline CDR1 and CDR2: DFQATT and SNEGSKA (reference sequence). There are 15 residues in the CDR3. The CDR3 sequence is CSASVREAGDYEQYF. For the CDR3, the DNA is TGCAGTGCTAGCGTTAGAGAGGCAGGAGACTACGAGCAGTACTTC.

In its sample, this clonotype was seen many times. The rearrangement uses TRBV27 and TRBJ2-2, with 9 positions matching TRBD1. V was clipped by 10 bases and J by 8 bases; unmatched bases: 11. Germline V CDR1 and CDR2: MNHEY, SMNVEV (reference sequence). This CDR3 comprises 14 residues. CDR3 sequence reads: CATSGTGLSGELFF. CDR3 bases: TGTGCCACCTCCGGGACAGGGCTGTCGGGGGAGCTGTTTTTT.

This clonotype was recorded many times. The chain has TRBV5-6 and TRBJ1-2, with D maybe TRBD1 (5 bases). CDR3 size: 14 residues. V was trimmed by 5 bases and J by 8 bases, leaving 19 bases between them. Germline V CDR1 and CDR2: SGHDT, YYEEEE. The CDR3 DNA sequence: TGTGCCAGCAGACCAAACGGGGGAACGCAGGGCTACACCTTC. It is translated as CASRPNGGTQGYTF.

V and J are TRBV5-1 and TRBJ1-3; D unresolved. The CDR3 is 15 amino acids. Trimming removed 0 bases at V and 2 bases at J, with 9 bases between. CDR1 is SGHRS and CDR2 is YFSETQ in the germline V gene. DNA of the CDR3: TGCGCCAGCAGCTTGGCCGGCGGGACTGGAAACACCATATATTTT. It yields the protein CASSLAGGTGNTIYF. The variable domain in full, completed from reference TRBV5-1 and TRBJ1-3, reads KAGVTQTPRYLIKTRGQQVTLSCSPISGHRSVSWYQQTPGQGLQFLFEYFSETQRNKGNFPGRFSGRQFSNSRSEMNVSTLELGDSALYLCASSLAGGTGNTIYFGEGSWLTVV.

The chain recombines TRBV6-1 with TRBJ1-2, with 8 bases that match TRBD1. V lost 5 bases, J lost 8 bases, and 7 bases stayed unmatched. In germline, CDR1 is MNHNS, CDR2 SASEGT. This CDR3 comprises 13 residues. The CDR3: CASSPRTGNGYTF. The CDR3, as DNA: TGTGCCAGCAGTCCCCGGACAGGGAACGGCTACACCTTC.

This clonotype was found many times. The CDR3 reads CASSPRTSLKVYNEQFF. In DNA form, the CDR3 reads TGTGCCAGCAGCCCTAGGACTAGCCTCAAAGTCTACAATGAGCAGTTCTTC. The rearrangement uses TRBV7-2 and TRBJ2-1; 8 nucleotides agree with TRBD2. CDR1 is SGHTA, CDR2 FQGNSA, per germline. V lost 5 bases to trimming and J lost 3 bases; unmatched junction nucleotides: 12. This CDR3 is 17 amino acids long.

This clonotype was found many times. The J gene is TRBJ2-1, the V gene TRBV5-1; D not resolved. CDR1 is SGHRS and CDR2 is YFSETQ in the germline V gene. Trimming removed 2 bases from V and 10 bases from J, with 10 bases in between. The CDR3 spans 12 residues. Here the CDR3 reads CASSFREQEQFF. Here the CDR3 DNA reads TGCGCCAGCAGCTTTAGAGAGCAGGAGCAGTTCTTC.

The chain carries TRBV7-8 and TRBJ2-5; TRBD1 matches at 8 bases. The V segment lost 2 bases and the J segment 3 bases; nucleotides outside the gene matches: 8. This CDR3 comprises 16 residues. Looked up from germline, CDR1 is SGHVS and CDR2 is FQNEAQ. The CDR3 DNA follows: TGTGCCAGCAGCTTACTTCCTGCACAGGGGGAAGAGACCCAGTACTTC. It specifies CASSLLPAQGEETQYF.

A note on this clonotype: This may come from a read error, since a much larger clone is one base off. The chain couples TRBV5-1 to TRBJ2-2, with a possible D match to TRBD2 (5 bases). Germline loops: CDR1 SGHRS, CDR2 YFSETQ. V was shortened by 7 bases and J by 2 bases, with 9 bases between the two germline ends. This CDR3 is built from 13 residues. In DNA, the CDR3 is TGCGCCAGCGCGGGCACTAACACCGGGGAGCTGTTTTTT. This encodes CASAGTNTGELFF. Based on the CDR3 plus reference TRBV5-1 and TRBJ2-2, the full variable domain is KAGVTQTPRYLIKTRGQQVTLSCSPISGHRSVSWYQQTPGQGLQFLFEYFSETQRNKGNFPGRFSGRQFSNSRSEMNVSTLELGDSALYLCASAGTNTGELFFGEGSRLTVL.

This clonotype was counted ten times or more. The genes are TRBV7-2 and TRBJ2-4; D is ambiguous. Trimming removed 1 base from V and 4 bases from J, with 11 bases in between. Germline loops: CDR1 SGHTA, CDR2 FQGNSA. The CDR3 sequence is 15 residues long. CDR3 sequence (DNA): TGTGCCAGCAGCTTAGTTAGGGTTGGGAAAAACATTCAGTACTTC. Protein: CASSLVRVGKNIQYF.

In this sample, this clonotype turned up many times. The chain links TRBV20-1 to TRBJ2-7; 9 bases match TRBD1. Per the germline V gene, CDR1 is DFQATT and CDR2 is SNEGSKA (reference sequence). Unmatched junction bases numbered 12, after V lost 6 bases and J lost 3 bases. CDR3 length equals 15 residues. The CDR3 region is CSAGVLGTGIYEQYF. The CDR3 nucleotides read TGCAGTGCCGGGGTGCTGGGGACAGGGATCTACGAGCAGTACTTC.

This clonotype appeared many times. The DNA for the CDR3 is TGTGCCAGCAGTTCCCAGTTAAATCAGCCCCAGCATTTT. It is translated as CASSSQLNQPQHF. This chain links TRBV12-3 or TRBV12-4 with TRBJ1-5; unclear D gene. There are 13 residues in the CDR3. Trimming removed 4 bases from V and 4 bases from J, with 8 bases in between.

There are many counts of this clonotype. V is TRBV29-1 and J is TRBJ2-7; tentatively, D is TRBD2 (5 bases). The CDR3 consists of 12 residues. Germline V gives CDR1 SQVTM, CDR2 ANQGSEA. V lost 2 bases to trimming and J lost 3 bases, with 8 bases between them. The CDR3 here is CSVETAVYEQYF. Written as DNA, the CDR3 is TGCAGCGTTGAAACAGCGGTCTACGAGCAGTACTTC.

This clonotype was seen many times. This CDR3 is CASSYWTSGSYEQYF. The CDR3 DNA reads as TGCGCCAGCAGCTACTGGACTAGCGGGTCCTACGAGCAGTACTTC. This chain joins TRBV4-3 and TRBJ2-7; 11 bases line up with TRBD2. Losses at the gene ends were 5 bases for V and 1 base for J; bases not matched to a gene: 4. The CDR3 sequence is 15 residues long. Germline V gene data show CDR1 as LGHNA and CDR2 as YSLEER.